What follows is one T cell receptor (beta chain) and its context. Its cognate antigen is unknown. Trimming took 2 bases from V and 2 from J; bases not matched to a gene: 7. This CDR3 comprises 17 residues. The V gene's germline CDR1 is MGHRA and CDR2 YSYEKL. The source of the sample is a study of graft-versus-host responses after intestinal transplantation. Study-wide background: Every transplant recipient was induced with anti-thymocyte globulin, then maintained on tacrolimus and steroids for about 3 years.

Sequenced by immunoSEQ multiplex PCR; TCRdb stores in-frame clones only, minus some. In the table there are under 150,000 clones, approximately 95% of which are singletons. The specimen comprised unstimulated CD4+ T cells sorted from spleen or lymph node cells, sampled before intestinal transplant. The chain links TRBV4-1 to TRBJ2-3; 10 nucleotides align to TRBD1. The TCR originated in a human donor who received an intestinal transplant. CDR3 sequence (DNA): TGCGCCAGCAGCCAAAAACCGGGACAGGGGTACACAGATACGCAGTATTTT. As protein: CASSQKPGQGYTDTQYF.